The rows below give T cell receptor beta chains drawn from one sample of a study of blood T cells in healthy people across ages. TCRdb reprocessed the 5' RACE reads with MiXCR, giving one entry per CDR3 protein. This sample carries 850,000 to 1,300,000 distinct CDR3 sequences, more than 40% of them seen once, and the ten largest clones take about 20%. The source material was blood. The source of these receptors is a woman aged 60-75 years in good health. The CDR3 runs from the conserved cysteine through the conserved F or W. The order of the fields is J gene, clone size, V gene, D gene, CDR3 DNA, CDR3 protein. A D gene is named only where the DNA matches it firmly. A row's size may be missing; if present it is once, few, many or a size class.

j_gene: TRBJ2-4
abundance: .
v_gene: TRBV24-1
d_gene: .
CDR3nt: TGTGCCACCAGTGATCAGGGACGGGACATTCAGTACTTC
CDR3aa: CATSDQGRDIQYF

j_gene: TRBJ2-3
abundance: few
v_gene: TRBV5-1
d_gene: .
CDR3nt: TGCGCCAGCAGCTTGTCGGCAGTACAGGATACGCAGTATTTT
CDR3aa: CASSLSAVQDTQYF

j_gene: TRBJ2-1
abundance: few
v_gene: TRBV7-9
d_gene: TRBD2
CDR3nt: TGTGCCAGCAGCGGGACTAGCGGGAGTGAGAATGAGCAGTTCTTC
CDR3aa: CASSGTSGSENEQFF

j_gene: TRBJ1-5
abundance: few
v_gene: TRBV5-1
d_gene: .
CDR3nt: TGCGCCAGCAGCGTGAACGGGAACAATCAGCCCCAGCATTTT
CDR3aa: CASSVNGNNQPQHF

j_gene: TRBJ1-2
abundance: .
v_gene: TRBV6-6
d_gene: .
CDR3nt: TGTGCCAGCGTACGGGTCGGGGGGGCGCAGGGCTACACCTTC
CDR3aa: CASVRVGGAQGYTF

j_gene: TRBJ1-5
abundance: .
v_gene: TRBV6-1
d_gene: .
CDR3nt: TGTGCCAGCAGTGGACCCGGGACTAATCAGCCCCAGCATTTT
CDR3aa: CASSGPGTNQPQHF

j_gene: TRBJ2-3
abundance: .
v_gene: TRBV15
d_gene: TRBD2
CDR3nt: TGTGCCACCAGGGAGACTAGCAGCACAGATACGCAGTATTTT
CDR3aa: CATRETSSTDTQYF

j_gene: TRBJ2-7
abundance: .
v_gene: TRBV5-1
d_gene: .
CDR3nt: TGCGCCAGCAGCTTGGCTTTAATCCCCTACGAGCAGTACTTC
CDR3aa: CASSLALIPYEQYF

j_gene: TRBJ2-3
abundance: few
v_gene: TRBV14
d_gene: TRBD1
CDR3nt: TGTGCCAGCAGCCAAGATAGGACAGGGCACACAGATACGCAGTATTTT
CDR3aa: CASSQDRTGHTDTQYF

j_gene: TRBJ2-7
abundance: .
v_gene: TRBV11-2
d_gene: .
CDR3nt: TGTGCCAGCAGCCCAAGACCGGCGATGGCCTACGAGCAGTACTTC
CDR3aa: CASSPRPAMAYEQYF

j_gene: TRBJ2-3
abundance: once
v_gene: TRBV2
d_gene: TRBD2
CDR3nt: TGTGCCAGCAAAGGACTAGCGGGGGCGGACACCGGCACAGATACGCAGTATTTT
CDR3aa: CASKGLAGADTGTDTQYF

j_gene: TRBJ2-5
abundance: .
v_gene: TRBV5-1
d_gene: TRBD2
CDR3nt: TGCGCCAGCAGCTTGGTGGCTAGCGGGAGGGAGACCCAGTACTTC
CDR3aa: CASSLVASGRETQYF

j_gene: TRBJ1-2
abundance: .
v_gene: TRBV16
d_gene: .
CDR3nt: TGTGCCAGCAGCCAACCAAAAACCTCGAGCCAGGGGCGAAGGTATGGCTACACCTTC
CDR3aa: CASSQPKTSSQGRRYGYTF

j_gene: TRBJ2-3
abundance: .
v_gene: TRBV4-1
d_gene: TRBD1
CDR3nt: TGCGCCAGCAGCCAGCTAACAGGGGGGAGCACAGATACGCAGTATTTT
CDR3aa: CASSQLTGGSTDTQYF

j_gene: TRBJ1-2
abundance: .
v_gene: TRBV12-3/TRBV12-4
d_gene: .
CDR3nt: TGTGCCAGCAGCCACCGGGGCCTCGATGGCTACACCTTC
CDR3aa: CASSHRGLDGYTF

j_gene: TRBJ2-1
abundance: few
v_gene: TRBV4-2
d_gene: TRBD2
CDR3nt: TGTGCCAGCAGCCAAGGGCTAGCGGGATATGATGAGCAGTTCTTC
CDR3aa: CASSQGLAGYDEQFF

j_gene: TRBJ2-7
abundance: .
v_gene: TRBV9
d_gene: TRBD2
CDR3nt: TGTGCCAGCGGCCAAACCGGGGAGGGGTACGAGCAGTACTTC
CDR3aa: CASGQTGEGYEQYF

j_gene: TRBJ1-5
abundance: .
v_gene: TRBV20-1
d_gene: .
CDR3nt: TGCAGTGCTATGCCGTATTGGGACAACACGTATGAGAGCAATCAGCCCCAGCATTTT
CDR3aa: CSAMPYWDNTYESNQPQHF

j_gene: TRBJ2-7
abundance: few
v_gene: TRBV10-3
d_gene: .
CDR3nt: TGTGCCATCACTCCTAGCACGGGGGCCTACGAGCAGTACTTC
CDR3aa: CAITPSTGAYEQYF

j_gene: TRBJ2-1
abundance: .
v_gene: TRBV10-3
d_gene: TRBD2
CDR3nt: TGTGCCATCAGTGACCCGGTACTAGCGGGGGATAACAATGAGCAGTTCTTC
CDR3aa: CAISDPVLAGDNNEQFF

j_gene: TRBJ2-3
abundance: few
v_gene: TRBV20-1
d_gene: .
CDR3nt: TGCAGTGCTAGTCACGACGGGGCAGGGGGCACAGATACGCAGTATTTT
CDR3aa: CSASHDGAGGTDTQYF

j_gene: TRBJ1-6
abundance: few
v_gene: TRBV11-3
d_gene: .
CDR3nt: TGTGCCAGCAGCCTAGGCGGAAGGGATTCACCCCTCCACTTT
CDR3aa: CASSLGGRDSPLHF

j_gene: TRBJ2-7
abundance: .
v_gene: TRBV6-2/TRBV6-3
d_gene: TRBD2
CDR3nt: TGTGCCAGCAGTACCGGGGGGGGCTACGTAGAGCAGTACTTC
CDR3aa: CASSTGGGYVEQYF

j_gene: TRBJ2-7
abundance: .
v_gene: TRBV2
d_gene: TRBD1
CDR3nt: TGTGCCAGTTACGAGGGGGCCCCCTCCTACGAGCAGTACTTC
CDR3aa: CASYEGAPSYEQYF

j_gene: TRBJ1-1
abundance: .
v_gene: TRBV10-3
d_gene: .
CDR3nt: TGTGCCATCAGTGAGTTAGGGGCCATGAACACTGAAGCTTTCTTT
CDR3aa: CAISELGAMNTEAFF

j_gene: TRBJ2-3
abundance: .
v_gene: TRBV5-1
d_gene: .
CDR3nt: TGCGCCAGCAGCCCAACTAGCCTAAGCACAGATACGCAGTATTTT
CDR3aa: CASSPTSLSTDTQYF

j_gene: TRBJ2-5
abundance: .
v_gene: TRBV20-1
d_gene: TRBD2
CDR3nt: TGCAGTGCTAGACTAGCGGGTCTTAGAGAGACCCAGTACTTC
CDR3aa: CSARLAGLRETQYF

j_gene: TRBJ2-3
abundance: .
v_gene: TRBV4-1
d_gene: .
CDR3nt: TGCGCCAGCAGCCACCGGGAGATTTCGGGGTCGGATATGCAGTATTTT
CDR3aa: CASSHREISGSDMQYF

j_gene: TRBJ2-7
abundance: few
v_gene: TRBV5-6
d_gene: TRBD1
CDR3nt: TGTGCCAGCAGCTTAGCTCGACAGGGGAATTATAAGCAGTACTTC
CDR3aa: CASSLARQGNYKQYF

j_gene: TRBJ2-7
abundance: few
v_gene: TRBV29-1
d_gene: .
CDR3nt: TGCAGCGTTGAAGGAGTGGGCGGTCGGTCCTACGAGCAGTACTTC
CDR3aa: CSVEGVGGRSYEQYF

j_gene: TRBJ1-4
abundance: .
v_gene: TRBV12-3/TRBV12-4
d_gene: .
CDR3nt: TGTGCCAGCACTTATAACAGTGGATCGACAACTAATGAAAAACTGTTTTTT
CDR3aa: CASTYNSGSTTNEKLFF

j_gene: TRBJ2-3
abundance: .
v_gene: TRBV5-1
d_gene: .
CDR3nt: TGCGCCAGCACTATGCGGGGACCCACCAGCACAGATACGCAGTATTTT
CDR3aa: CASTMRGPTSTDTQYF

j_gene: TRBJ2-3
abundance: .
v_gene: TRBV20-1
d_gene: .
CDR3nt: TGCAGTGCTAGTACCTTGGTGGGACCAGATACGCAGTATTTT
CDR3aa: CSASTLVGPDTQYF

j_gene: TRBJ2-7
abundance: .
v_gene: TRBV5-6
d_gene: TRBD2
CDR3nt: TGTGCCAGCAGCTCGCTTGGACTAGCGGGTCCGATTGGTGAGCAGTACTTC
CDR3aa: CASSSLGLAGPIGEQYF

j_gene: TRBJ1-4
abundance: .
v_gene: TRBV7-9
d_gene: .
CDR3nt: TGTGCCAGCAGCCCTCAGGGTGAAAAACTGTTTTTT
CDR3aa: CASSPQGEKLFF

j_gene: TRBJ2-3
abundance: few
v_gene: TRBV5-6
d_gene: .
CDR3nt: TGTGCCAGCAGCTCTGACAGGATAAGCACAGATACGCAGTATTTT
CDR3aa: CASSSDRISTDTQYF

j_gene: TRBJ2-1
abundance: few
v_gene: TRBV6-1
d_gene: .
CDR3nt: TGTGCCAGCAGTGAGGCCTCTTACTATGAGCAGTTCTTC
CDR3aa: CASSEASYYEQFF

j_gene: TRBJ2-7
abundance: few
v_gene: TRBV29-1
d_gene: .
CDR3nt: TGCAGCGTTGGGAGGTTGTACGAGCAGTACTTC
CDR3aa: CSVGRLYEQYF

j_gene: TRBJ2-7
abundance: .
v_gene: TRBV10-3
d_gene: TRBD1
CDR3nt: TGTGCCATCAGTGAGCCCGGACAGGGACAGGTCGGGAGAGGCGAGCAGTACTTC
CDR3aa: CAISEPGQGQVGRGEQYF